Shown below are 17 T cell receptor beta chains from a single sample sequenced in a study of PD-L1 blockade in urothelial cancer. Method: immunoSEQ multiplex PCR; TCRdb's copy keeps in-frame clones and lacks some. The sample has tens of thousands of clones, roughly four fifths seen once. Source: PBMCs, taken around atezolizumab (anti-PD-L1) treatment. Source of these receptors: a man aged 70 or older with urothelial cancer.

The rearrangement joins TRBV14 to TRBJ2-7; no firm D call. CDR1 is SGHDN and CDR2 is FVKESK in the germline V gene. Deletions cut 3 bases from V and 4 bases from J, with 7 bases between. The CDR3 totals 12 residues. The CDR3: CASSQGFYEQYF. The CDR3 DNA is TGTGCCAGCAGCCAGGGCTTTTACGAGCAGTACTTC.

This clone was counted between two and nine times. The CDR3 nucleotides are TGTGCCAGCAGTGAATTCGGAGAGACCCAGTACTTC. Encoded protein: CASSEFGETQYF. The chain has TRBV6-1 and TRBJ2-5; D gene ambiguous. Per germline, CDR1 MNHNS and CDR2 SASEGT. The V end was cut by 2 bases, the J end by 4 bases, with 5 bases between. This CDR3 contains 12 residues.

The J gene is TRBJ1-1, the V gene TRBV27, with 10 bases lining up with TRBD1. This CDR3 spans 15 amino acids. Germline values: CDR1 MNHEY, CDR2 SMNVEV (reference sequence). After removal of 3 bases from V and 3 bases from J, the junction contained 4 bases not matched to a gene. CDR3 bases: TGTGCCAGCAGTTTTCGGACAGGGGGGCACACTGAAGCTTTCTTT. Residues: CASSFRTGGHTEAFF.

This sequence joins TRBV14 and TRBJ1-4, with a possible D match to TRBD1 (6 bases). The germline gives CDR1 SGHDN, CDR2 FVKESK. The length of the CDR3 is 14 residues. V was shortened by 4 bases and J by 10 bases, with 16 bases between the two germline ends. CDR3 protein: CASSPTGGAVKLFF. The CDR3 DNA reads as TGTGCCAGCAGCCCCACCGGGGGGGCGGTAAAACTGTTTTTT.

The gene calls are TRBV7-2 and TRBJ2-1; 9 nucleotides match TRBD1. V shed 7 bases, J shed 8 bases, and the junction held 9 bases outside the gene matches. This CDR3 is built from 14 residues. Germline CDR1 SGHTA, CDR2 FQGNSA. The CDR3 region has the DNA TGTGCCAGCACCAAGGGACAGGGTTTGGATGAGCAGTTCTTC. Translating it yields CASTKGQGLDEQFF. The full variable domain, rest sourced from reference TRBV7-2 and TRBJ2-1, is GAGVSQSPSNKVTEKGKDVELRCDPISGHTALYWYRQSLGQGLEFLIYFQGNSAPDKSGLPSDRFSAERTGGSVSTLTIQRTQQEDSAVYLCASTKGQGLDEQFFGPGTRLTVL.

This chain links TRBV19 with TRBJ1-2; 10 positions agree with TRBD1. With 5 bases clipped from V and 0 bases from J, the junction kept 6 bases outside the gene matches. Germline V gene sequence: CDR1 LNHDA, CDR2 SQIVND (reference sequence). This CDR3 comprises 16 residues. CDR3 in DNA: TGTGCCAGTAGTCCTGGACAGGGGGGTACTAACTATGGCTACACCTTC. It specifies CASSPGQGGTNYGYTF.

This clone has just a few counts. The chain combines TRBV19 with TRBJ2-2, with 10 bases matching TRBD2. V shed 7 bases, J shed 5 bases, and the junction held 7 bases outside the gene matches. The CDR3 sequence is 15 residues long. CDR1 is LNHDA, CDR2 SQIVND, per germline (reference sequence). The CDR3 DNA is TGTGCCAGTAAGGGGTCTAGCGGGAGTACCGGGGAGCTGTTTTTT. Translation gives CASKGSSGSTGELFF.

This rearrangement joins TRBV11-1 to TRBJ2-7; TRBD1 aligns across 7 bases. The CDR3 spans 15 residues. V was clipped by 4 bases and J by 6 bases; unmatched bases: 12. Germline loops: CDR1 SGHAT, CDR2 FQDESV (reference sequence). The CDR3 DNA sequence: TGTGCCAGCAGCTCCTTGACAGGGCGTCCCCGCGAGCAGTACTTC. It specifies CASSSLTGRPREQYF.

The V call is TRBV2, the J call TRBJ1-5, with D possibly matching TRBD1 (5 bases). The CDR3 runs 13 residues. Trimming left V 3 bases short and J 3 bases short, with 6 bases between. CDR1 SNHLY and CDR2 FYNNEI come from the germline V gene. The CDR3 protein is CASSDRDNQPQHF. The CDR3 DNA sequence: TGTGCCAGCAGTGACAGGGACAATCAGCCCCAGCATTTT.

The sample holds one count of this clone. The rearrangement joins TRBV28 to TRBJ1-2; TRBD1 is a possible D gene (6 bases). The germline gives CDR1 MDHEN, CDR2 SYDVKM. This CDR3 is built from 13 residues. Trimming took 6 bases from V and 4 from J, leaving 12 bases between them. The chain's CDR3 is CASSLQGFYGYTF. CDR3 nucleotide sequence: TGTGCCAGCAGCCTACAGGGTTTCTATGGCTACACCTTC.

V is TRBV21-1 and J is TRBJ2-3; the table assigns TRBD2, which was not confirmed against the DNA. TRBV21-1 is a recognized pseudogene. The CDR3 totals 21 residues. The DNA of the CDR3 is TGTGCCAGCAGCAAACCGGGACTAGCGGGAGGGCCAGTTCGGTCACCAGATACGCAGTATTTT. Protein product: CASSKPGLAGGPVRSPDTQYF.

The CDR3 coding sequence is TGTGCCAGCAGTATTTCGGGACTCGGATCCTACGAGCAGTACTTC. This sequence encodes CASSISGLGSYEQYF. The chain recombines TRBV6-1 with TRBJ2-7, with D possibly TRBD2 on 6 matching bases. The CDR3 sequence is 15 residues long. CDR1 and CDR2 (germline): MNHNS, SASEGT. The V end lost 5 bases, the J end lost 1 base, and 15 bases lay between the germline ends.

The chain has TRBV7-2 and TRBJ2-3; 8 positions agree with TRBD2. The V gene end was trimmed by 5 bases and the J gene end by 7 bases; junction bases not matched to a gene: 8. The CDR3 runs to 14 residues. Germline CDR1 is SGHTA and CDR2 is FQGNSA. The CDR3 region has the DNA TGTGCCAGCAGCCCAGGACTAGCCTATAATACGCAGTATTTT. Protein: CASSPGLAYNTQYF.

This chain links TRBV5-1 with TRBJ2-7; no clear D gene. Germline-derived CDR1 and CDR2 are SGHRS and YFSETQ. Trimming pared 0 bases from V and 5 bases from J, leaving 12 bases between. The CDR3 spans 14 residues. The CDR3 is CASSLGTTVDEQYF. In DNA form, the CDR3 reads TGCGCCAGCAGCTTGGGCACTACTGTCGACGAGCAGTACTTC.

The J gene is TRBJ2-7, the V gene TRBV11-2; a weak D match, TRBD2 (5 bases). The germline CDR1 and CDR2 sequences are SGHAT and FQNNGV. This CDR3 spans 13 amino acids. The ends were cut back, 0 bases at V and 8 bases at J, with 11 bases in the middle. CDR3: CASSLDFRGQQYF. In DNA form, the CDR3 reads TGTGCCAGCAGCTTAGATTTCCGGGGTCAGCAGTACTTC.

This chain connects TRBV6-1 to TRBJ1-5; TRBD1 matches at 7 bases. Germline trimming cut 2 bases from V and 4 bases from J; bases unmatched to any gene: 14. CDR3 size: 18 residues. Germline loops: CDR1 MNHNS, CDR2 SASEGT. The CDR3 nucleotides are TGTGCCAGCAGTGAAATTTTTTCCGGGACAGCTATTAATCAGCCCCAGCATTTT. Amino acids: CASSEIFSGTAINQPQHF.

The CDR3 DNA is TGCGCCAGCAGCTCCGTCGGGGGGCGGGAGGGCCGGACGCAGTATTTT. It is translated as CASSSVGGREGRTQYF. The chain has TRBV5-1 and TRBJ2-3; 9 bases are shared with TRBD2. V dropped 3 bases and J dropped 9; count of bases not matched to a gene: 14. The CDR3 is made up of 16 amino acids. CDR1 SGHRS and CDR2 YFSETQ come from the germline V gene. The full variable domain, in which reference TRBV5-1 and TRBJ2-3 provide the parts outside the CDR3, is KAGVTQTPRYLIKTRGQQVTLSCSPISGHRSVSWYQQTPGQGLQFLFEYFSETQRNKGNFPGRFSGRQFSNSRSEMNVSTLELGDSALYLCASSSVGGREGRTQYFGPGTRLTVL.